This T cell receptor beta chain was identified during a study of radiotherapy plus CTLA-4 blockade in lung cancer. Study-level background: Objective responses were documented in approximately 18% of patients, with disease control in about 31%.

About this clone: What it binds is not known.

The study, taken as a whole, reports: Peripheral blood showed expansion of tumor-derived TCR clones after radiotherapy and ipilimumab.

CDR1 is SGHRS, CDR2 YFSETQ, per germline. V was trimmed by 1 base and J by 0 bases, leaving 4 bases between them. The CDR3 sequence is 13 residues long. TCRdb's table, derived via immunoSEQ multiplex PCR, lists solely in-frame clones and lacks some. The sample lists around 110,000 clones, more than 80% occurring once. Lung cancer patients with chemo-refractory metastatic non-small-cell disease were given focal radiation plus CTLA-4 blockade with ipilimumab. The J gene is TRBJ1-1, the V gene TRBV5-1; D is uncertain. The TCR was taken from a human donor with non-small cell lung cancer that progressed on radiotherapy plus ipilimumab. Sequenced here: peripheral blood, sampled from a patient treated with radiotherapy plus ipilimumab. The CDR3 DNA follows: TGCGCCAGCAGCTTGTTGGTGAACACTGAAGCTTTCTTT. It yields the protein CASSLLVNTEAFF.